The rows below give T cell receptor beta chains drawn from one sample of a study of blood T cell repertoires in COVID-19. Profiling relied on immunoSEQ multiplex PCR, and the TCRdb table lists in-frame clones only, not all of them. Among approximately 110,000 clones listed, around 87% were seen once. The sample comprised peripheral blood. Receptor source: a woman older than 75 with acute or convalescent COVID-19. The CDR3 runs from the conserved cysteine through the conserved F or W. D genes are given only for firm matches. Clone size, where shown, is once, few, many, or a class for clones that have expanded.

V gene,D gene,clone size,J gene,CDR3 DNA,CDR3 protein
TRBV28,TRBD1,NA,TRBJ1-4,TGTGCCAGCAGTTCCCGGGACAGCGAGCGGGAAAAACTGTTTTTT,CASSSRDSEREKLFF
TRBV21-1,NA,NA,TRBJ2-5,TGTGCCAGCAGCGTACGGGATCAAGAGACCCAGTACTTC,CASSVRDQETQYF
TRBV27,TRBD1,NA,TRBJ1-6,TGTGCCAGCAGTCACGGACAGGGCTTTTCACCCCTCCACTTT,CASSHGQGFSPLHF
TRBV15,NA,NA,TRBJ1-2,TGTGCCACCAGCAGAGATCTGACAGTCAGGGGCTACACCTTC,CATSRDLTVRGYTF
TRBV19,TRBD1,NA,TRBJ1-5,TGTGCCAGTAGTATGGGACAGGCTAACAATCAGCCCCAGCATTTT,CASSMGQANNQPQHF
TRBV9,TRBD1,once,TRBJ2-3,TGTGCCAGCAGCGTAGGACAGGGAAGCACAGATACGCAGTATTTT,CASSVGQGSTDTQYF
TRBV5-6,NA,NA,TRBJ2-7,TGTGCCAGCAGCTCGGGAACAGGGTCTTTCTTC,CASSSGTGSFF
TRBV5-1,TRBD2,NA,TRBJ2-1,TGCGCCAGCAGCTTCTGGCTAGGATCCGGGACTAGGGATGAGCAGTTCTTC,CASSFWLGSGTRDEQFF
TRBV7-2,TRBD2,NA,TRBJ2-7,TGTGCCAGCAGCGAACTAGCGGGGGTCTCCTACGAGCAGTACTTC,CASSELAGVSYEQYF
TRBV29-1,TRBD1,NA,TRBJ1-2,TGCAGCGTAGGGACATGGGACAGGGCACACTATGGCTACACCTTC,CSVGTWDRAHYGYTF
TRBV6-6,NA,NA,TRBJ2-1,TGTGCCAGCAGTGGTCTTGTTGGCAAGTATGAGCAGTTCTTC,CASSGLVGKYEQFF
TRBV29-1,NA,NA,TRBJ1-2,TGCAGCGTTGGGGGCAGGACAGAGATTAACTATGGCTACACCTTC,CSVGGRTEINYGYTF
TRBV7-2,TRBD2,NA,TRBJ2-5,TGTGCCAGCAGCTTAGTGGGACTAGCGGGGGGGCCGCGAGAGACCCAGTACTTC,CASSLVGLAGGPRETQYF
TRBV5-1,TRBD1,NA,TRBJ2-3,TGCGCCAGCAGCTTGGGACAGGGGGCGCGGGGCACAGATACGCAGTATTTT,CASSLGQGARGTDTQYF
TRBV6-5,NA,NA,TRBJ1-5,TGTGCCACCCGTGGGGGGGGGTGGGGTCAGCCCCAGCATTTT,CATRGGGWGQPQHF
TRBV25-1,NA,NA,TRBJ1-1,TGTGCCAGCAGCTTGACAGGGAACACTGAAGCTTTCTTT,CASSLTGNTEAFF